These 25 T cell receptor beta chains came from one sample sequenced in a study of cytotoxic CD8 clonotypes in ibrutinib-treated CLL. TCRdb's table, derived via immunoSEQ multiplex PCR, lists solely in-frame clones and lacks some. The sample shows about 200,000 clones, roughly 72% of them seen only once. Sample: PBMCs, taken after 24 months of ibrutinib treatment. The receptors derive from a human donor with chronic lymphocytic leukemia.

The chain links TRBV27 to TRBJ2-1; D is ambiguous. Trimming left V 3 bases short and J 4 bases short, with 13 bases between. The germline gives CDR1 MNHEY, CDR2 SMNVEV (reference sequence). This CDR3 contains 15 residues. The CDR3 DNA follows: TGTGCCAGCAGTTTTAACCCTGCACGGTACAATGAGCAGTTCTTC. It is translated as CASSFNPARYNEQFF.

Here the CDR3 DNA reads TGTGCCAGTACGGGAGAGCGCTCCTCTGGAAACACCATATATTTT. Protein sequence: CASTGERSSGNTIYF. The rearrangement links TRBV19 to TRBJ1-3; D is ambiguous. The V and J ends lost 7 bases and 0 bases respectively, with 13 bases between them. The CDR3 sequence is 15 residues long. Germline V lookup: CDR1 LNHDA, CDR2 SQIVND (reference sequence).

This clone was observed a handful of times. The V call is TRBV19, the J call TRBJ2-1; TRBD2 might be the D (7 bases). The CDR3 spans 14 residues. V dropped 7 bases and J dropped 4 bases, with 14 bases sitting between them. Germline CDR1 and CDR2: LNHDA and SQIVND (reference sequence). The CDR3 DNA reads TGTGCCAGTATGCCACAGGGAGGGTACAATGAGCAGTTCTTC. Translating gives CASMPQGGYNEQFF.

The chain employs TRBV2 and TRBJ1-5; D unclear. There are 14 residues in the CDR3. Trimming took off 6 bases at V and 2 bases at J, with 11 bases between the two ends. Germline V lookup: CDR1 SNHLY, CDR2 FYNNEI. DNA of the CDR3: TGTGCCAGCAGCGGATATCGGGGCAATCAGCCCCAGCATTTT. Its protein product is CASSGYRGNQPQHF.

The chain links TRBV25-1 to TRBJ2-7, with 7 bases identical to TRBD2. V shed 4 bases and J 4 bases; nucleotides not matched to a gene: 4. This CDR3 has 13 amino acids. The germline CDR1 and CDR2 sequences are MGHDK and SYGVNS. CDR3 protein: CASSAGTMYEQYF. CDR3 DNA: TGTGCCAGCAGTGCCGGGACTATGTACGAGCAGTACTTC.

This chain joins TRBV4-3 and TRBJ2-7, with 8 bases lining up with TRBD2. V dropped 1 base and J dropped 5; count of bases not matched to a gene: 7. The germline V gene has CDR1 LGHNA and CDR2 YSLEER. The CDR3 is made up of 15 amino acids. The CDR3 nucleotides read TGCGCCAGCAGCCAAGGCGCGACTAGCGTACACGAGCAGTACTTC. Its protein product is CASSQGATSVHEQYF.

In this sample, this clone turned up a few times. The V gene is TRBV10-3, the J gene TRBJ1-5; D gene unclear. This CDR3 has 13 amino acids. V lost 2 bases and J lost 7, with 9 bases in between. The germline V gene encodes CDR1 ENHRY and CDR2 SYGVKD. The CDR3 sequence is CAISELSGQPQHF. CDR3 coding DNA: TGTGCCATCAGTGAGCTGTCCGGACAGCCCCAGCATTTT.

The V and J genes are TRBV30 and TRBJ2-3, with 7 bases lining up with TRBD2. From germline, CDR1 is GTSNPN and CDR2 SVGIG (reference sequence). The CDR3 sequence is 14 residues long. J lost 2 bases, V lost 3 bases, and 5 bases had no gene match. The CDR3 sequence is CAWRASGYTDTQYF. In DNA form, the CDR3 reads TGTGCCTGGAGGGCTAGCGGCTACACAGATACGCAGTATTTT. Full variable domain (remainder filled in from reference TRBV30 and TRBJ2-3): SQTIHQWPATLVQPVGSPLSLECTVEGTSNPNLYWYRQAAGRGLQLLFYSVGIGQISSEVPQNLSASRPQDRQFILSSKKLLLSDSGFYLCAWRASGYTDTQYFGPGTRLTVL.

The chain joins TRBV6-6 to TRBJ1-5; TRBD1 agrees at 8 bases. Germline trimming cut 6 bases from V and 0 bases from J; bases unmatched to any gene: 4. The CDR3 loop spans 15 amino acids. Germline CDR1 and CDR2: MNHNY and SVGAGI (reference sequence). CDR3: CASSLGQDSNQPQHF. CDR3 DNA: TGTGCCAGCAGCCTGGGACAGGATAGCAATCAGCCCCAGCATTTT.

The gene calls are TRBV5-4 and TRBJ2-5; no clear D gene. CDR1 is SGHNT, CDR2 YYREEE, per germline (reference sequence). The CDR3 covers 16 residues. The V end was cut by 0 bases, the J end by 5 bases, with 17 bases between. CDR3 nucleotides: TGTGCCAGCAGCTTGGCCCCGGCGGATTATGTGGAGACCCAGTACTTC. It codes for CASSLAPADYVETQYF.

This chain connects TRBV19 to TRBJ1-2, with 11 bases that match TRBD1. The CDR3 has 15 residues. Germline lookup yields CDR1 LNHDA and CDR2 SQIVND (reference sequence). V lost 1 base to trimming and J lost 6 bases; unmatched junction nucleotides: 4. DNA for the CDR3: TGTGCCAGTAGTATAGCCCCGGGACAGGGGGATGGCTACACCTTC. This gives the protein CASSIAPGQGDGYTF.

V usage is TRBV6-6 and J usage is TRBJ1-1; D is unclear. V was shortened by 5 bases and J by 5 bases, with 12 bases between the two germline ends. The CDR3 is 13 amino acids. Germline CDR1 MNHNY, CDR2 SVGAGI (reference sequence). CDR3 sequence: CASSRDPGTEAFF. In DNA, the CDR3 is TGTGCCAGCAGTCGCGACCCGGGGACTGAAGCTTTCTTT.

The rearrangement joins TRBV5-1 to TRBJ2-3; D gene unclear. This CDR3 contains 14 residues. Germline CDR1 SGHRS, CDR2 YFSETQ. The V and J ends lost 0 bases and 4 bases respectively, with 9 bases between them. The CDR3 coding sequence is TGCGCCAGCAGCTTGGCGAGGCCCCCAGATACGCAGTATTTT. This translates into CASSLARPPDTQYF.

The V and J genes are TRBV30 and TRBJ2-1; tentative D call: TRBD2 (6 bases). The germline V gene encodes CDR1 GTSNPN and CDR2 SVGIG (reference sequence). CDR3 length: 16 amino acids. The V end was cut by 0 bases, the J end by 9 bases, with 21 bases between. CDR3 amino acids: CAWSVGRAEGLGEQFF. In DNA, the CDR3 is TGTGCCTGGAGTGTGGGTCGGGCGGAGGGCCTTGGTGAGCAGTTCTTC. The full variable domain, its missing parts supplied by reference TRBV30 and TRBJ2-1, is SQTIHQWPATLVQPVGSPLSLECTVEGTSNPNLYWYRQAAGRGLQLLFYSVGIGQISSEVPQNLSASRPQDRQFILSSKKLLLSDSGFYLCAWSVGRAEGLGEQFFGPGTRLTVL.

This clone appeared once. The chain uses TRBV11-1 and TRBJ2-7, with D hard to call. Trimming shortened V by 5 bases and J by 3 bases, and 8 bases separated the two germline ends. The germline CDR1 and CDR2 sequences are SGHAT and FQDESV (reference sequence). CDR3 length: 12 residues. The CDR3 spells CASSATVYEQYF. CDR3 coding DNA: TGTGCCAGCAGCGCGACCGTCTACGAGCAGTACTTC.

This clone was counted only a few times. The V gene is TRBV18, the J gene TRBJ1-2; D possibly corresponds to TRBD1 (5 bases). V lost 3 bases and J lost 7, with 12 bases in between. CDR1 and CDR2 from the germline V gene are KGHSH and LQKENI. The CDR3 is made up of 13 amino acids. The CDR3 DNA reads TGTGCCAGCTCACCCCAAGGGGAGGGTGGCTACACCTTC. It yields the protein CASSPQGEGGYTF.

This chain joins TRBV5-6 and TRBJ2-1; 8 nucleotides line up with TRBD1. Losses at the gene ends were 0 bases for V and 5 bases for J; bases not matched to a gene: 4. The CDR3 has 15 amino acids. Germline assignment: CDR1 SGHDT and CDR2 YYEEEE. CDR3: CASSLVGTGNNEQFF. The CDR3 DNA sequence: TGTGCCAGCAGCTTGGTGGGGACAGGAAACAATGAGCAGTTCTTC. Full variable domain (outside the CDR3, taken from reference TRBV5-6 and TRBJ2-1): DAGVTQSPTHLIKTRGQQVTLRCSPKSGHDTVSWYQQALGQGPQFIFQYYEEEERQRGNFPDRFSGHQFPNYSSELNVNALLLGDSALYLCASSLVGTGNNEQFFGPGTRLTVL.

The chain carries TRBV10-3 and TRBJ1-5, with D unresolved. The V gene's germline CDR1 is ENHRY and CDR2 SYGVKD. V dropped 0 bases and J dropped 5 bases, with 2 bases sitting between them. The CDR3 extends over 12 amino acids. CDR3 bases: TGTGCCATCAGTGAGTCCGATCAGCCCCAGCATTTT. It translates to CAISESDQPQHF.

The chain is built from TRBV6-6 and TRBJ1-5; D is perhaps TRBD1 (6 bases). V lost 5 bases and J lost 5, with 13 bases in between. Germline-derived CDR1 and CDR2 are MNHNY and SVGAGI (reference sequence). The CDR3 covers 14 residues. For the CDR3, the DNA is TGTGCCAGCAGTCGCAGGGGAGGGGATCAGCCCCAGCATTTT. Its protein is CASSRRGGDQPQHF.

The chain employs TRBV9 and TRBJ2-5, with 12 bases fitting TRBD2. Germline V lookup: CDR1 SGDLS, CDR2 YYNGEE. The CDR3 extends over 16 amino acids. J gave up 2 bases and V 2 bases, and 4 bases lay outside the gene matches. This CDR3 is CASSVPLAGGQETQYF. Written as DNA, the CDR3 is TGTGCCAGCAGCGTCCCCCTAGCGGGAGGGCAAGAGACCCAGTACTTC. Variable domain in full (rest from reference TRBV9 and TRBJ2-5): DSGVTQTPKHLITATGQRVTLRCSPRSGDLSVYWYQQSLDQGLQFLIQYYNGEERAKGNILERFSAQQFPDLHSELNLSSLELGDSALYFCASSVPLAGGQETQYFGPGTRLLVL.

The chain combines TRBV11-2 with TRBJ1-3; the D is unclear. V was cut by 5 bases and J by 1 base, with 15 bases left in between. CDR3 length: 16 amino acids. Germline CDR1 reads SGHAT; CDR2 reads FQNNGV. The CDR3 loop reads CASSPPALDSGNTIYF. CDR3 coding DNA: TGTGCCAGCAGCCCGCCGGCCCTAGATTCTGGAAACACCATATATTTT.

The chain couples TRBV10-3 to TRBJ2-3; 11 nucleotides match TRBD2. This CDR3 contains 22 residues. The J segment lost 4 bases and the V segment lost 0 bases, leaving 21 bases of the junction unmatched. The germline gives CDR1 ENHRY, CDR2 SYGVKD. The CDR3 region is CAISESRDSRVLAGVTADTQYF. CDR3 DNA: TGTGCCATCAGTGAGTCTCGGGATAGTCGGGTACTAGCGGGAGTCACAGCAGATACGCAGTATTTT.

This clone was detected once. This chain uses TRBV19 with TRBJ2-3, with D perhaps TRBD2 (6 bases). There are 15 residues in the CDR3. V was shortened by 4 bases and J by 2 bases, with 13 bases between the two germline ends. From germline, CDR1 is LNHDA and CDR2 SQIVND (reference sequence). CDR3 region: CASSTGTPFTDTQYF. The CDR3 DNA reads as TGTGCCAGTAGTACAGGGACTCCTTTCACAGATACGCAGTATTTT.

This clone was seen a handful of times. The chain couples TRBV28 to TRBJ1-2; a weak D match, TRBD1 (6 bases). This CDR3 spans 12 amino acids. Germline V gene sequence: CDR1 MDHEN, CDR2 SYDVKM. Deletions cut 6 bases from V and 4 bases from J, with 9 bases between. The CDR3 sequence is CASSWGPYGYTF. The DNA for the CDR3 is TGTGCCAGCAGCTGGGGGCCCTATGGCTACACCTTC.

This chain joins TRBV7-3 and TRBJ2-1; either TRBD1 or TRBD2 may supply D (5 bases each). The CDR3 runs 16 residues. Germline lookup yields CDR1 SGHTA and CDR2 FQGTGA. The germline V and J ends were trimmed by 2 bases and 6 bases, with 17 bases remaining between them. Written as DNA, the CDR3 is TGTGCCAGCAGCTTACGTGGGACCGCCGCCCCCAATGAGCAGTTCTTC. Translating gives CASSLRGTAAPNEQFF.